These 32 T cell receptor beta chains came from one sample sequenced in a study of blood T cell repertoires in COVID-19. The data were produced by immunoSEQ multiplex PCR, yet TCRdb's version contains in-frame clones alone and is incomplete. The sample gives 95,000 to 120,000 clones, 85% of which show up once; roughly 5% is in the top ten. The source material was peripheral blood. The receptors derive from a woman in her sixties or seventies with COVID-19, enrolled during active disease.

This chain uses TRBV12-3 or TRBV12-4 with TRBJ1-1; D ambiguous. The CDR3 runs 13 residues. V was clipped by 3 bases and J by 5 bases, with 10 bases between them. The CDR3, as DNA: TGTGCCAGCAGTTTTGGCAGAGGGACTGAAGCTTTCTTT. Translated, it gives CASSFGRGTEAFF.

This sequence joins TRBV5-4 and TRBJ2-5; D may be TRBD1 (5 bases). The CDR3 runs 14 residues. Germline values: CDR1 SGHNT, CDR2 YYREEE (reference sequence). Trimming cost V 4 bases and J 3 bases, with 13 bases left between them. CDR3 amino acids: CASSPWGLEETQYF. The CDR3 DNA reads TGTGCCAGCAGCCCTTGGGGCCTAGAAGAGACCCAGTACTTC.

This chain joins TRBV5-1 and TRBJ1-2; no reliable D call. The V end lost 6 bases, the J end lost 2 bases, and 17 bases lay between the germline ends. Germline lookup yields CDR1 SGHRS and CDR2 YFSETQ. CDR3 size: 15 residues. In DNA form, the CDR3 reads TGCGCCAGCACCGCGGGGAGCGTAGCCAACTATGGCTACACCTTC. Encoded protein: CASTAGSVANYGYTF.

CDR3 nucleotide sequence: TGTGCCAGCAGTGAAGCGGGACAGGGGGCGTTTGGAAACACCATATATTTT. It translates to CASSEAGQGAFGNTIYF. The gene calls are TRBV6-1 and TRBJ1-3; 12 bases are shared with TRBD1. V dropped 0 bases and J dropped 3; count of bases not matched to a gene: 3. Germline V gene data show CDR1 as MNHNS and CDR2 as SASEGT. This CDR3 has 17 residues.

V and J are TRBV29-1 and TRBJ1-2; 8 bases are a match to TRBD1. The trim removed 7 bases at V and 5 bases at J, leaving 9 bases unmatched. Per germline, CDR1 SQVTM and CDR2 ANQGSEA. CDR3 length: 13 residues. CDR3 sequence reads: CSGRTGSEYGYTF. The DNA of the CDR3 is TGCAGCGGGAGGACAGGGTCGGAATATGGCTACACCTTC.

The gene calls are TRBV6-5 and TRBJ2-1; 7 bases fit TRBD2. This CDR3 has 13 amino acids. Trimming cost V 6 bases and J 10 bases; bases outside gene matches: 9. Germline CDR1 reads MNHEY; CDR2 reads SVGAGI. CDR3 protein: CASRRGREVEQFF. The CDR3 DNA reads as TGTGCCAGCAGACGGGGACGGGAGGTCGAGCAGTTCTTC.

With respect to this clone: The sample contains more than one DNA sequence encoding this CDR3. This chain joins TRBV2 and TRBJ2-5; 8 bases agree with TRBD2. This CDR3 is 13 amino acids long. V trimming: 7 bases; J trimming: 2 bases; junction bases outside the gene matches: 3. Germline V gives CDR1 SNHLY, CDR2 FYNNEI. CDR3 loop: CASTGLAQETQYF. The CDR3 DNA follows: TGTGCCAGCACCGGACTAGCTCAAGAGACCCAGTACTTC.

The chain joins TRBV6-5 to TRBJ1-2, with TRBD1 matching over 7 bases. CDR1 MNHEY and CDR2 SVGAGI come from the germline V gene. This CDR3 is 15 amino acids long. J lost 2 bases, V lost 2 bases, and 5 bases had no gene match. The CDR3 protein is CASSYVQGINYGYTF. In DNA, the CDR3 is TGTGCCAGCAGTTACGTACAGGGGATAAACTATGGCTACACCTTC.

V and J are TRBV6-2 or TRBV6-3 and TRBJ1-1; TRBD1 might be the D (5 bases). Germline CDR1 and CDR2: MNHEY and SVGEGT. V shed 5 bases and J shed 0 bases, with 10 bases lying between them. This CDR3 region has 14 residues. CDR3 sequence: CASSIRAMNTEAFF. CDR3 DNA sequence: TGTGCCAGCAGTATCAGGGCAATGAACACTGAAGCTTTCTTT.

The rearrangement uses TRBV7-6 and TRBJ2-5; 7 nucleotides agree with TRBD2. Germline V lookup: CDR1 SGHVS, CDR2 FNYEAQ. The CDR3 runs 16 residues. J lost 0 bases, V lost 1 base, and 5 bases had no gene match. The CDR3: CASSLGRGGHQETQYF. The CDR3 bases are TGTGCCAGCAGCTTAGGGCGCGGGGGACACCAAGAGACCCAGTACTTC.

This chain links TRBV19 with TRBJ2-3; the match to TRBD2 covers 10 bases. The CDR3 has 14 amino acids. After removal of 7 bases from V and 4 bases from J, the junction contained 5 bases not matched to a gene. Per the germline V gene, CDR1 is LNHDA and CDR2 is SQIVND (reference sequence). The CDR3 sequence: CASTSSGGADTQYF. CDR3 sequence (DNA): TGTGCCAGTACCTCCAGCGGGGGGGCAGATACGCAGTATTTT.

The V call is TRBV5-1, the J call TRBJ2-3; unclear D gene. V lost 3 bases, J lost 7 bases, and 6 bases lay in between. Germline V lookup: CDR1 SGHRS, CDR2 YFSETQ. The CDR3 runs 11 residues. The CDR3 region has the DNA TGCGCCAGCAGCTGGGCCAATACGCAGTATTTT. Its protein is CASSWANTQYF.

The V call is TRBV5-1, the J call TRBJ2-7; 7 bases match TRBD1. The length of the CDR3 is 15 residues. V lost 0 bases, J lost 1 base, and 4 bases stayed unmatched. Germline lookup yields CDR1 SGHRS and CDR2 YFSETQ. The CDR3 sequence is CASSLVGDSSYEQYF. The DNA of the CDR3 is TGCGCCAGCAGCTTGGTAGGGGACAGTTCCTACGAGCAGTACTTC.

The rearrangement links TRBV11-2 to TRBJ2-7; 8 nucleotides line up with TRBD1. The V segment lost 2 bases and the J segment 4 bases; nucleotides outside the gene matches: 4. In germline, CDR1 is SGHAT, CDR2 FQNNGV. This CDR3 spans 14 amino acids. The CDR3 nucleotides are TGTGCCAGCAGCTTATATACAGGGGGGTACGAGCAGTACTTC. This encodes CASSLYTGGYEQYF.

This chain uses TRBV19 with TRBJ2-2, with D possibly TRBD2 on 6 matching bases. The V and J ends lost 2 bases and 6 bases respectively, with 13 bases between them. The length of the CDR3 is 15 residues. Per the germline V gene, CDR1 is LNHDA and CDR2 is SQIVND (reference sequence). Here the CDR3 DNA reads TGTGCCAGTAGTATAACTAGCCCCGCGGCCGGGGAGCTGTTTTTT. Translated: CASSITSPAAGELFF.

The rearrangement links TRBV12-3 or TRBV12-4 to TRBJ1-1; D is possibly TRBD1 (5 bases). V lost 7 bases, J lost 7 bases, and 13 bases lay in between. CDR3 length equals 12 residues. The CDR3 sequence is CASNLGGGEAFF. The DNA for the CDR3 is TGTGCCAGCAACCTGGGGGGTGGTGAAGCTTTCTTT.

V gene TRBV11-3 combines with J gene TRBJ1-6; a possible D gene is TRBD1 (6 bases). The V gene lost 5 bases and the J gene lost 5 bases, with 13 bases spanning the gap. Germline loops: CDR1 SGHNT, CDR2 YENEEA. This CDR3 is 15 amino acids long. CDR3 in DNA: TGTGCCAGCAGCCTTACGGGACACAATAATTCACCCCTCCACTTT. This encodes CASSLTGHNNSPLHF.

The rearrangement joins TRBV3-1 (or the pseudogene TRBV3-2) to TRBJ2-1, with D perhaps TRBD2 (6 bases). Germline lookup yields CDR1 LGHDT and CDR2 YNNKEL (reference sequence). The V end was cut by 0 bases, the J end by 2 bases, with 11 bases between. The CDR3 length is 16 residues. As DNA, the CDR3 is TGTGCCAGCAGCCAAGAGGGACTCCTGGCCTACAATGAGCAGTTCTTC. It yields the protein CASSQEGLLAYNEQFF.

V is TRBV27 and J is TRBJ2-1, with 10 nucleotides matching TRBD2. The CDR3 is 14 residues long. Germline trimming cut 11 bases from V and 8 bases from J; bases unmatched to any gene: 12. Germline assignment: CDR1 MNHEY and CDR2 SMNVEV (reference sequence). CDR3 nucleotides: TGTGCCTCACGCATAGCGGGGGGCGCGGATGAGCAGTTCTTC. It codes for CASRIAGGADEQFF.

The gene calls are TRBV4-1 and TRBJ2-2; 11 bases map to TRBD2. The J segment lost 6 bases and the V segment lost 4 bases, leaving 7 bases of the junction unmatched. The germline V gene encodes CDR1 MGHRA and CDR2 YSYEKL. This CDR3 is 16 amino acids long. The CDR3 nucleotides are TGCGCCAGCAGCCCACTAGCGGGGGCTCTCTCCGGGGAGCTGTTTTTT. Encoded protein: CASSPLAGALSGELFF.

V usage is TRBV29-1 and J usage is TRBJ2-2; 14 bases agree with TRBD2. Losses at the gene ends were 7 bases for V and 3 bases for J; bases not matched to a gene: 7. The V gene's germline CDR1 is SQVTM and CDR2 ANQGSEA. The CDR3 spans 16 residues. The CDR3, as DNA: TGCAGCGCTCTGACTAGCGGGGGGGAAGACACCGGGGAGCTGTTTTTT. This codes for CSALTSGGEDTGELFF.

The V gene is TRBV30, the J gene TRBJ1-4; D not certain. There are 15 residues in the CDR3. With 1 base removed from V and 6 bases from J, the gap between germline ends came to 15 bases. Germline V gives CDR1 GTSNPN, CDR2 SVGIG (reference sequence). The CDR3 nucleotides are TGTGCCTGGAGTGGGTACGGTATCCTCGATGAAAAACTGTTTTTT. Amino acids: CAWSGYGILDEKLFF.

Comments on this clone: This same CDR3 is encoded by further DNA sequences in the sample. The J gene is TRBJ1-4, the V gene TRBV4-2; a possible D gene is TRBD1 (5 bases). CDR1 is LGHNA, CDR2 YNFKEQ, per germline. The CDR3 is 15 residues long. Trimming removed 0 bases from V and 2 bases from J, with 7 bases in between. The CDR3 DNA reads TGTGCCAGCAGCCAAGATCGGGGGACTAATGAAAAACTGTTTTTT. Its translation is CASSQDRGTNEKLFF.

V is TRBV7-9 and J is TRBJ2-7, with 8 bases matching TRBD1. The CDR3 sequence is 15 residues long. CDR1 and CDR2 from the germline V gene are SEHNR and FQNEAQ (reference sequence). The ends lost 1 base at V and 5 bases at J; junction bases unmatched: 7. CDR3 amino acids: CASSLDRTGLNEQYF. Written as DNA, the CDR3 is TGTGCCAGCAGCTTAGACAGGACAGGGTTGAACGAGCAGTACTTC.

The chain combines TRBV9 with TRBJ1-6; D is perhaps TRBD1 (5 bases). The germline V gene has CDR1 SGDLS and CDR2 YYNGEE. This CDR3 contains 13 residues. V lost 6 bases and J 9 bases, leaving 13 bases between the germline ends. The DNA of the CDR3 is TGTGCCAGCAATCAGGGCTTGGGTTCACCCCTCCACTTT. Translated: CASNQGLGSPLHF.

The V and J genes are TRBV15 and TRBJ1-5, with TRBD1 matching over 8 bases. Germline assignment: CDR1 LNHNV and CDR2 YYDKDF (reference sequence). The CDR3 loop spans 18 amino acids. V gave up 0 bases and J gave up 2 bases; unmatched junction bases: 9. Here the CDR3 DNA reads TGTGCCACCAGCAGAGAAGGCAGGGGGCCGTTGGGCAATCAGCCCCAGCATTTT. As protein: CATSREGRGPLGNQPQHF. Full variable domain (rest looked up from reference TRBV15 and TRBJ1-5): DAMVIQNPRYQVTQFGKPVTLSCSQTLNHNVMYWYQQKSSQAPKLLFHYYDKDFNNEADTPDNFQSRRPNTSFCFLDIRSPGLGDTAMYLCATSREGRGPLGNQPQHFGDGTRLSIL.

The J gene is TRBJ2-1, the V gene TRBV7-2, with TRBD1 matching over 8 bases. The CDR3 length is 16 residues. V was clipped by 3 bases and J by 6 bases; unmatched bases: 10. Per the germline V gene, CDR1 is SGHTA and CDR2 is FQGNSA. CDR3 coding DNA: TGTGCCAGCAGCTTGACTTTCGGGACAGGATTCAATGAGCAGTTCTTC. As protein: CASSLTFGTGFNEQFF.

The chain joins TRBV7-2 to TRBJ1-4, with D possibly being TRBD1 (5 bases). The CDR3 loop spans 17 amino acids. V lost 2 bases and J lost 3, with 16 bases in between. Germline assignment: CDR1 SGHTA and CDR2 FQGNSA. The CDR3 spells CASSLPWRGVPNEKLFF. CDR3 DNA: TGTGCCAGCAGCTTACCCTGGCGGGGGGTTCCTAATGAAAAACTGTTTTTT.

The chain couples TRBV9 to TRBJ2-2, with D unresolved. The CDR3 extends over 13 amino acids. V lost 4 bases and J lost 1, with 5 bases in between. The germline CDR1 and CDR2 sequences are SGDLS and YYNGEE. CDR3 in amino acids: CASSSWNTGELFF. For the CDR3, the DNA is TGTGCCAGCAGCTCGTGGAACACCGGGGAGCTGTTTTTT. The full variable domain, rest sourced from reference TRBV9 and TRBJ2-2, is DSGVTQTPKHLITATGQRVTLRCSPRSGDLSVYWYQQSLDQGLQFLIQYYNGEERAKGNILERFSAQQFPDLHSELNLSSLELGDSALYFCASSSWNTGELFFGEGSRLTVL.

This clone has only one observation. The chain links TRBV5-4 to TRBJ2-7, with D perhaps matching TRBD1 (7 bases). This CDR3 comprises 13 residues. V lost 4 bases to trimming and J lost 6 bases, with 14 bases between them. Germline V gene sequence: CDR1 SGHNT, CDR2 YYREEE (reference sequence). The CDR3 DNA reads as TGTGCCAGCAGCCCCCCAGGGGGGAGCGAGCAGTACTTC. Residues: CASSPPGGSEQYF.

The J gene is TRBJ2-5, the V gene TRBV7-6; 9 bases line up with TRBD1. The germline V gene has CDR1 SGHVS and CDR2 FNYEAQ. This CDR3 is 16 amino acids long. The V segment lost 4 bases and the J segment 5 bases; nucleotides outside the gene matches: 11. CDR3 loop: CASSSTGQGSWETQYF. CDR3 nucleotides: TGTGCCAGCAGCTCCACGGGACAGGGTTCATGGGAGACCCAGTACTTC.

The chain has TRBV3-1 (or the pseudogene TRBV3-2) and TRBJ2-5; 11 positions match TRBD2. Per germline, CDR1 LGHDT and CDR2 YNNKEL (reference sequence). The CDR3 length is 15 residues. The trim removed 7 bases at V and 2 bases at J, leaving 6 bases unmatched. This chain's CDR3 is CASMPRLAGQETQYF. CDR3 DNA sequence: TGTGCCAGCATGCCTCGACTAGCGGGGCAAGAGACCCAGTACTTC.